What follows is one T cell receptor (beta chain) and its context. Method: immunoSEQ multiplex PCR; TCRdb's copy keeps in-frame clones and lacks some. Here the sample spans about 140,000 clones, roughly four fifths being singletons. Germline V CDR1 and CDR2: SNHLY, FYNNEI. The V and J ends lost 6 bases and 0 bases respectively, with 12 bases between them. The CDR3 loop spans 16 amino acids. This entry is derived from a study of cytomegalovirus exposure and HLA in healthy donors. Donors were drawn from the approximately 120-subject validation cohort, separate from the approximately 700-subject first cohort.

V is TRBV2 and J is TRBJ1-6; D may be TRBD1 (6 bases). Sequenced sample: PBMCs. The TCR originated in a woman aged 25 to 45 in good health and CMV-seronegative. The CDR3 loop reads CASRLGQSSYNSPLHF. DNA of the CDR3: TGTGCCAGCAGATTGGGACAAAGCTCCTATAATTCACCCCTCCACTTT.